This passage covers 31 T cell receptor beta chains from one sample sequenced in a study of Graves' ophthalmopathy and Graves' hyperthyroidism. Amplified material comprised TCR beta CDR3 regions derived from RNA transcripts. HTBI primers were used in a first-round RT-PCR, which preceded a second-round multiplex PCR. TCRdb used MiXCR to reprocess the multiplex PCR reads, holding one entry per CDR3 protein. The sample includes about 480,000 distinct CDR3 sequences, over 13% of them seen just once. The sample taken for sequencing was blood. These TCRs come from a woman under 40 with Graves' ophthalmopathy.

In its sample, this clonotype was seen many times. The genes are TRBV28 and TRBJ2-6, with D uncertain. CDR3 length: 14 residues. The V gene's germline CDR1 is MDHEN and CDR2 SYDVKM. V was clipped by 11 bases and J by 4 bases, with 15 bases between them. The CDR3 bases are TGTGCCTCCGTGAAGTTCGTAGGGGCCAACGTCCTGACTTTC. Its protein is CASVKFVGANVLTF.

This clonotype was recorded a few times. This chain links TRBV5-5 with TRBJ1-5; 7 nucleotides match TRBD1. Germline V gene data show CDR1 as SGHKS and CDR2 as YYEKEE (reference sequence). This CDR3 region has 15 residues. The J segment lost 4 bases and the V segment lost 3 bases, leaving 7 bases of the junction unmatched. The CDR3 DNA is TGTGCCAGCAGCTACCTAGGGACAGCTAATCAGCCCCAGCATTTT. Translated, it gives CASSYLGTANQPQHF.

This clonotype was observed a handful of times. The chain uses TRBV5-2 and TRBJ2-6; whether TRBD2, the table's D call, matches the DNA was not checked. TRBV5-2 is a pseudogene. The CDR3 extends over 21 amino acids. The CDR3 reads CASSLSNLRVTTGSGANVLTF. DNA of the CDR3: TGTGCCAGCAGCTTGAGCAACTTGAGGGTAACTACCGGGTCTGGGGCCAACGTCCTGACTTTC.

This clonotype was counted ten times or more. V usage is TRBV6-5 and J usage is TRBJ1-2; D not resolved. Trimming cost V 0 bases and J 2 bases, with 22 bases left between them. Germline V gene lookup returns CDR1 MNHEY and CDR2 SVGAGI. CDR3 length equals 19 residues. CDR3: CASSYSRSSGRAVNYGYTF. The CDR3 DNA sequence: TGTGCCAGCAGTTACTCGAGATCAAGTGGAAGGGCGGTAAACTATGGCTACACCTTC.

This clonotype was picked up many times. The CDR3 nucleotides are TGTGCCAACAGGGGGCGAGACACCGGGGAGCTGTTTTTT. Translation gives CANRGRDTGELFF. The chain uses TRBV6-1 and TRBJ2-2; 9 bases fit TRBD1. From germline, CDR1 is MNHNS and CDR2 SASEGT. J was trimmed by 3 bases and V by 10 bases; bases with no gene match: 3. The length of the CDR3 is 13 residues.

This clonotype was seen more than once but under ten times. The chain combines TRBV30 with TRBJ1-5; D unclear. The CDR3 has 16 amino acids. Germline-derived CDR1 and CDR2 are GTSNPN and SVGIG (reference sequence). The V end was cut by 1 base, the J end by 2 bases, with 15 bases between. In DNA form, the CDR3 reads TGTGCCTGGAGTGCCGGACCGCGGGTCCGCAATCAGCCCCAGCATTTT. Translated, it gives CAWSAGPRVRNQPQHF.

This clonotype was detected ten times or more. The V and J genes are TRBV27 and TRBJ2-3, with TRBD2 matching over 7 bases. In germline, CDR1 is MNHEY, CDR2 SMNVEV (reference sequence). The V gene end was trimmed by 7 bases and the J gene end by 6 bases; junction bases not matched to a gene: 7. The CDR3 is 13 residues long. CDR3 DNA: TGTGCCAGCACAAAGAGGGAGGGTGATACGCAGTATTTT. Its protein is CASTKREGDTQYF.

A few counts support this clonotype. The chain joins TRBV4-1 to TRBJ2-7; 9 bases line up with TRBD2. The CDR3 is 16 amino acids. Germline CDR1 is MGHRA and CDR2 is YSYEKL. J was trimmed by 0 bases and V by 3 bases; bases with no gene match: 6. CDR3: CASSQPAGGSSYEQYF. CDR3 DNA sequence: TGCGCCAGCAGCCAGCCAGCGGGGGGATCCTCCTACGAGCAGTACTTC.

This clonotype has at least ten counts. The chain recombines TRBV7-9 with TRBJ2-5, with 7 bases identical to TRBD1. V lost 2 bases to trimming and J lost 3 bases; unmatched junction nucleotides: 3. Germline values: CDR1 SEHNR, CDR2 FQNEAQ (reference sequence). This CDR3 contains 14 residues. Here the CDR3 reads CASSLTTGKETQYF. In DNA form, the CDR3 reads TGTGCCAGCAGCTTAACGACAGGGAAAGAGACCCAGTACTTC.

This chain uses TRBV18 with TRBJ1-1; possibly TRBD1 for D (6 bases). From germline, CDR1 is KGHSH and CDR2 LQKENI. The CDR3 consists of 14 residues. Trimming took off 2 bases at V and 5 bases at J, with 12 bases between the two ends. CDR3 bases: TGTGCCAGCTCACCAGGCAGGGGATCAACTGAAGCTTTCTTT. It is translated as CASSPGRGSTEAFF.

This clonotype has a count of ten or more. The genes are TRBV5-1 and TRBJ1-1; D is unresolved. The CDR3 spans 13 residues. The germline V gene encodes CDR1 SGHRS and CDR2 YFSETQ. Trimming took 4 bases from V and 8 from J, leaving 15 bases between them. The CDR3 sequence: CASSPGPYSEAFF. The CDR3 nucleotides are TGCGCCAGCAGCCCCGGACCGTATTCCGAAGCTTTCTTT.

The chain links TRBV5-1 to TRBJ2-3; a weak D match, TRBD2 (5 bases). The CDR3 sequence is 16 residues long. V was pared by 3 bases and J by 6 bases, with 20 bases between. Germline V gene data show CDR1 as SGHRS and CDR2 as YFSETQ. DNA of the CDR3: TGCGCCAGCAGCTCACGTGGGAGATCCCGCGGGGATACGCAGTATTTT. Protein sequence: CASSSRGRSRGDTQYF.

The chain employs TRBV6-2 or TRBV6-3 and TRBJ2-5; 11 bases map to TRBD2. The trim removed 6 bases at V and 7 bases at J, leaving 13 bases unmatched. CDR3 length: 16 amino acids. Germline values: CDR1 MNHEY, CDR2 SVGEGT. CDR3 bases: TGTGCCAGCAGCACCGGGACTAGCGGAGGTCAGGGGACCCAGTACTTC. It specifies CASSTGTSGGQGTQYF.

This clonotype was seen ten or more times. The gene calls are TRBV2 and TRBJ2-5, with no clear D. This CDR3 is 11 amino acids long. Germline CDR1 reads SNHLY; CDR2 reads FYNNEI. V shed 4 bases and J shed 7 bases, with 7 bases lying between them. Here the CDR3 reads CASSGLTTQYF. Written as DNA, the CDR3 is TGTGCCAGCAGTGGGTTAACGACCCAGTACTTC.

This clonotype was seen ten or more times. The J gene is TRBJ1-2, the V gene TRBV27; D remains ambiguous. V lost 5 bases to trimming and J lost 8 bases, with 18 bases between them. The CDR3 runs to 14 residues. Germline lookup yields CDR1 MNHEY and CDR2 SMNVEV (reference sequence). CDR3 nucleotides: TGTGCCAGCAGTCCGTCCGGGAATGGCAAGGGCTACACCTTC. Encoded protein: CASSPSGNGKGYTF.

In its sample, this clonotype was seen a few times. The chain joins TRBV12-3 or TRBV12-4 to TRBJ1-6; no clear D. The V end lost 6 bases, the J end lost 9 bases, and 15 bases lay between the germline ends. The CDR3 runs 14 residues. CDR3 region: CASSSLVGSSPLHF. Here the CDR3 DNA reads TGTGCCAGCAGCTCCCTAGTAGGGAGTTCACCCCTCCACTTT.

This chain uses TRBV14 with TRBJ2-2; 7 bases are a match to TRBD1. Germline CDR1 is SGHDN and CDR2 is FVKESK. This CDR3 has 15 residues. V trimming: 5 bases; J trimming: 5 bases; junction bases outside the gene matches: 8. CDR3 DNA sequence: TGTGCCAGCAGCTCGAAACAGGGGCGGACCGGGGAGCTGTTTTTT. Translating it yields CASSSKQGRTGELFF. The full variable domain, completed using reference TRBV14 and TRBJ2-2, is EAGVTQFPSHSVIEKGQTVTLRCDPISGHDNLYWYRRVMGKEIKFLLHFVKESKQDESGMPNNRFLAERTGGTYSTLKVQPAELEDSGVYFCASSSKQGRTGELFFGEGSRLTVL.

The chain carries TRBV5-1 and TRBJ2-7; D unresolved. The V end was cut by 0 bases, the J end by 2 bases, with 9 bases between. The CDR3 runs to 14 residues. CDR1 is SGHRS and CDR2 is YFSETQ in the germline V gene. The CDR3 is CASSLEGTPYEQYF. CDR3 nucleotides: TGCGCCAGCAGCTTGGAAGGCACCCCCTACGAGCAGTACTTC.

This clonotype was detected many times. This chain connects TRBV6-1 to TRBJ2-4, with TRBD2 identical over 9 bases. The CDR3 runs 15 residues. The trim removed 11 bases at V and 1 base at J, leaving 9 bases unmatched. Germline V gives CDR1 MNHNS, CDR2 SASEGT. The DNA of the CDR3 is TGTGCCGTTAGCGGGAGCCGTAGCGCCAAAAACATTCAGTACTTC. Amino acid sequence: CAVSGSRSAKNIQYF.

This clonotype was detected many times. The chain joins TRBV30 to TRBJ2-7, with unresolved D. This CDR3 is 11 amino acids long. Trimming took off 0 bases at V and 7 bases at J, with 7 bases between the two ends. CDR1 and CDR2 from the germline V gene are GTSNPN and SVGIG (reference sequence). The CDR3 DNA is TGTGCCTGGAGTGTAAGTGGGGAGCAGTACTTC. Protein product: CAWSVSGEQYF.

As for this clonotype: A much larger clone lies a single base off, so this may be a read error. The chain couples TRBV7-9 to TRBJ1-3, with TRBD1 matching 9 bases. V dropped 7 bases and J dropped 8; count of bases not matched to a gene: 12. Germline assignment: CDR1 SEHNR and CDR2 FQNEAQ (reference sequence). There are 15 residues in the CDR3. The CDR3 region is CASIPRRTGEDTIYF. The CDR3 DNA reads TGTGCCAGCATCCCCCGTCGGACAGGGGAAGACACCATATATTTT. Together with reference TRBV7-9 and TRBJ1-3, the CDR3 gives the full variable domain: DTGVSQNPRHKITKRGQNVTFRCDPISEHNRLYWYRQTLGQGPEFLTYFQNEAQLEKSRLLSDRFSAERPKGSFSTLEIQRTEQGDSAMYLCASIPRRTGEDTIYFGEGSWLTVV.

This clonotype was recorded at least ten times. The CDR3 coding sequence is TGTGCCACCAGTGACAGTCAAGCGCGAGGGAAATCTGGCAATCAGCCCCAGCATTTT. It specifies CATSDSQARGKSGNQPQHF. The rearrangement uses TRBV24-1 and TRBJ1-5; no clear D gene. Looked up from germline, CDR1 is KGHDR and CDR2 is SFDVKD. The CDR3 is 19 amino acids. Trimming removed 4 bases from V and 2 bases from J, with 23 bases in between.

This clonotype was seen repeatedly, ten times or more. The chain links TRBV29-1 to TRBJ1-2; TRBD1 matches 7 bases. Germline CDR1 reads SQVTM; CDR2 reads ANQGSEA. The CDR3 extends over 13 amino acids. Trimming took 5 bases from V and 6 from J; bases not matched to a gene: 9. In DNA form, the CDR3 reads TGCAGCGTTTGGATACAGGGGATGAATGGCTACACCTTC. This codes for CSVWIQGMNGYTF.

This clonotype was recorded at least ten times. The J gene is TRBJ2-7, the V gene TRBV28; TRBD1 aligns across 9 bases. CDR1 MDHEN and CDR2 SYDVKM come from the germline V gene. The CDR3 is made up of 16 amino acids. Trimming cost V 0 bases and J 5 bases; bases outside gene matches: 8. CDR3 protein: CASSLWKGQGNNEQYF. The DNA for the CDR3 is TGTGCCAGCAGTTTATGGAAGGGACAGGGTAACAACGAGCAGTACTTC.

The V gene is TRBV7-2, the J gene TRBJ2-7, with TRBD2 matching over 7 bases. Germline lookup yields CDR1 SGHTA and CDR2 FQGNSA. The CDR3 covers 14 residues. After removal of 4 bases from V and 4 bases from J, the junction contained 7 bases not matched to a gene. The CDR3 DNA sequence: TGTGCCAGCAGCTCGACGGGACTAAAGTACGAGCAGTACTTC. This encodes CASSSTGLKYEQYF.

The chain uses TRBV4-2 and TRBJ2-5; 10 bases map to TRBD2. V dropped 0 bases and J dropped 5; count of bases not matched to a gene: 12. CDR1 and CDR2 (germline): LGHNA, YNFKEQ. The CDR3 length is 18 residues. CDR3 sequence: CASSQETSGVPRDETQYF. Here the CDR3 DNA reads TGTGCCAGCAGCCAAGAAACTAGCGGGGTGCCAAGGGATGAGACCCAGTACTTC.

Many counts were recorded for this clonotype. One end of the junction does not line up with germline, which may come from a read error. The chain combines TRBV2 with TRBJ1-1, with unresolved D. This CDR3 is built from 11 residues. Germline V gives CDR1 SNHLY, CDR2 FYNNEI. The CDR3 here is CVSTGTAEAFF. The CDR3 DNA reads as TGTGTCAGCACGGGTACAGCTGAAGCTTTCTTT.

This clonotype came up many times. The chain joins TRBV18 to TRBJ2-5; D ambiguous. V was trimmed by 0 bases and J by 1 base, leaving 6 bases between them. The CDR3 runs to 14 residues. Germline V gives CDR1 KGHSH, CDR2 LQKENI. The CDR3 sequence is CASSPPLRQETQYF. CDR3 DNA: TGTGCCAGCTCACCACCGCTCCGCCAAGAGACCCAGTACTTC.

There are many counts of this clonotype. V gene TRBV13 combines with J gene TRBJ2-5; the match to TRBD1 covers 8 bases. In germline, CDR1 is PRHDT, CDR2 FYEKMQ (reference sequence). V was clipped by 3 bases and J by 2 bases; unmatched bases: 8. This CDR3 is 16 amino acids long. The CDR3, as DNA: TGTGCCAGCAGCTTTGGACAGGGCGATCATCAAGAGACCCAGTACTTC. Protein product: CASSFGQGDHQETQYF.

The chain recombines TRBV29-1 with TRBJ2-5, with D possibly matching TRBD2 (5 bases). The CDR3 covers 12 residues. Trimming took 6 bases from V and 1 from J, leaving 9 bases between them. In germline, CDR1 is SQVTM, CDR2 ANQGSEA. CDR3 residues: CSVPRGQETQYF. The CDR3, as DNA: TGCAGCGTGCCCCGGGGCCAAGAGACCCAGTACTTC.

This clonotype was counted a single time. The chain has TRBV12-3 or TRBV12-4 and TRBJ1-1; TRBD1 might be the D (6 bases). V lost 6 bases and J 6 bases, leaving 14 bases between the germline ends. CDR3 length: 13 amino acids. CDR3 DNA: TGTGCCAGCAGACTACAGGGAGGCGCTGAAGCTTTCTTT. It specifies CASRLQGGAEAFF.